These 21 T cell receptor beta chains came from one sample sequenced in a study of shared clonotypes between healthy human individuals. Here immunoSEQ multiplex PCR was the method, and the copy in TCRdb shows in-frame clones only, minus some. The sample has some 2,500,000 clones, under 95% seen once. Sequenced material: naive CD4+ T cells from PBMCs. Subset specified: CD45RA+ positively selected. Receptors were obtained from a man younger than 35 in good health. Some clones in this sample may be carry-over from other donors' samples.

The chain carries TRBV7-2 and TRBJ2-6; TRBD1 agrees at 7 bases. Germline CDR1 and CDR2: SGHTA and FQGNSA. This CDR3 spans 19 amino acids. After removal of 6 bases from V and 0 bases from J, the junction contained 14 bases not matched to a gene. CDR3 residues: CASSYTGTAIYSGANVLTF. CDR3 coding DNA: TGTGCCAGCAGTTATACCGGGACAGCCATCTACTCTGGGGCCAACGTCCTGACTTTC.

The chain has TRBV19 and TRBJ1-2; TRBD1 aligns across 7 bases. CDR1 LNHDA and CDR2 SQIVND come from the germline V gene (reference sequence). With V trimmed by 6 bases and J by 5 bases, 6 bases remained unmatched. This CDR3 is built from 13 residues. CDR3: CASRPGTAYGYTF. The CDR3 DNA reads TGTGCCAGTAGACCCGGGACAGCGTATGGCTACACCTTC. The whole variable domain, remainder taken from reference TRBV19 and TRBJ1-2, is DGGITQSPKYLFRKEGQNVTLSCEQNLNHDAMYWYRQDPGQGLRLIYYSQIVNDFQKGDIAEGYSVSREKKESFPLTVTSAQKNPTAFYLCASRPGTAYGYTFGSGTRLTVV.

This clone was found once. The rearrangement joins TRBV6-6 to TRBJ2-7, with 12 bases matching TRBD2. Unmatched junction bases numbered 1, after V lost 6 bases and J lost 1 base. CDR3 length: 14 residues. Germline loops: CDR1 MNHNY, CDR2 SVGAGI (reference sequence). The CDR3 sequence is CASRLAGGSYEQYF. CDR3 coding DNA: TGTGCCAGCAGGCTAGCGGGAGGGTCCTACGAGCAGTACTTC.

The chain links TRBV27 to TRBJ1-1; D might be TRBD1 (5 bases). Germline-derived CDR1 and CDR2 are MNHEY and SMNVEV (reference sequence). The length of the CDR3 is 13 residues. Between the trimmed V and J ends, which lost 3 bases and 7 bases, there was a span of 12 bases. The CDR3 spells CASSFREGGEAFF. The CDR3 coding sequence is TGTGCCAGCAGTTTCAGGGAAGGTGGTGAAGCTTTCTTT.

In nucleotides, the CDR3 is TGCGCCAGCGGTAGCGGGAGGACCCCCTCGGATACGCAGTATTTT. The encoded protein is CASGSGRTPSDTQYF. This rearrangement joins TRBV5-1 to TRBJ2-3, with 10 bases fitting TRBD2. This CDR3 contains 15 residues. J gave up 6 bases and V 7 bases, and 11 bases lay outside the gene matches. Germline V gene data show CDR1 as SGHRS and CDR2 as YFSETQ. The full variable domain, rest sourced from reference TRBV5-1 and TRBJ2-3, is KAGVTQTPRYLIKTRGQQVTLSCSPISGHRSVSWYQQTPGQGLQFLFEYFSETQRNKGNFPGRFSGRQFSNSRSEMNVSTLELGDSALYLCASGSGRTPSDTQYFGPGTRLTVL.

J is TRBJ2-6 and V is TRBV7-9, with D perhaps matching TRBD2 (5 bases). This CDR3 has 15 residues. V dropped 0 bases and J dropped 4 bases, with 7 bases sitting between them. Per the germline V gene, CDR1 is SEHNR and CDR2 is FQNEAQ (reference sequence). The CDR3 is CASSLAGVGANVLTF. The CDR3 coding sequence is TGTGCCAGCAGCTTAGCGGGAGTGGGGGCCAACGTCCTGACTTTC.

The CDR3 region has the DNA TGTGCCAGCAGCCGCGGGCTACAAGAGACCCAGTACTTC. This encodes CASSRGLQETQYF. The chain recombines TRBV7-3 with TRBJ2-5, with a possible D match to TRBD2 (5 bases). Trimming took off 5 bases at V and 2 bases at J, with 9 bases between the two ends. Germline CDR1 is SGHTA and CDR2 is FQGTGA. CDR3 length: 13 residues.

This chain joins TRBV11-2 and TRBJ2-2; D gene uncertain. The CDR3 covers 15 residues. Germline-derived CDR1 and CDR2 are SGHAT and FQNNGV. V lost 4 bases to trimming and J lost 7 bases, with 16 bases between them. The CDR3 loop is CASSSYVGNIGELFF. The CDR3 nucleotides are TGTGCCAGCAGCTCTTACGTAGGGAATATCGGGGAGCTGTTTTTT.

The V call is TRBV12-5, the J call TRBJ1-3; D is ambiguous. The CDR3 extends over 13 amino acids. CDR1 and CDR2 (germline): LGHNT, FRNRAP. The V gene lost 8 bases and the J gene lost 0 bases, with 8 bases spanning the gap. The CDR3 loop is CASRKSSGNTIYF. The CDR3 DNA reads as TGTGCTAGTCGCAAGAGCTCTGGAAACACCATATATTTT.

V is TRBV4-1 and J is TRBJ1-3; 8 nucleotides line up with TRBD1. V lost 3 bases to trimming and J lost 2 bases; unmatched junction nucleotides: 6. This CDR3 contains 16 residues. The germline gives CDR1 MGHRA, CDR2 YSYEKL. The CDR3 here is CASSQPRTGTGNTIYF. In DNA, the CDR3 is TGCGCCAGCAGCCAGCCCCGGACAGGGACTGGAAACACCATATATTTT.

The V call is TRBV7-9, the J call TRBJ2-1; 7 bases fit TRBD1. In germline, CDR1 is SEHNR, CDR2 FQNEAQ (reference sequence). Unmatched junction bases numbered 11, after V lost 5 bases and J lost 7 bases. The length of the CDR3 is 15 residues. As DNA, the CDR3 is TGTGCCAGCAGCCCCGGAGCAGGGGGTGGGAATGAGCAGTTCTTC. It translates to CASSPGAGGGNEQFF.

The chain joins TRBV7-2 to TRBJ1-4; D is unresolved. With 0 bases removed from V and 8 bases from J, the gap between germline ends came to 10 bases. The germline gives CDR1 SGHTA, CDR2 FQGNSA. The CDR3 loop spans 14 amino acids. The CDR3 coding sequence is TGTGCCAGCAGCTTAGCGCCCCCCCTAGAAAAACTGTTTTTT. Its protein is CASSLAPPLEKLFF.

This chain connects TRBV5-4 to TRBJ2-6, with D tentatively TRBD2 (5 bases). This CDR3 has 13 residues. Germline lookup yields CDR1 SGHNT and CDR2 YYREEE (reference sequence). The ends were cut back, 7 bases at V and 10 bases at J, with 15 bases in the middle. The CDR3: CASRSAGVNVLTF. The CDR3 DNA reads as TGTGCCAGCCGCTCGGCGGGTGTTAACGTCCTGACTTTC.

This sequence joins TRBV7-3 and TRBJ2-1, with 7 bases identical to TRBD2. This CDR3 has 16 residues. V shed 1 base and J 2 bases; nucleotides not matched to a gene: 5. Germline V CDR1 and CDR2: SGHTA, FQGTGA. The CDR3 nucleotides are TGTGCCAGCAGCTTAAGGGAGGGCCGTACCTACAATGAGCAGTTCTTC. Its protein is CASSLREGRTYNEQFF.

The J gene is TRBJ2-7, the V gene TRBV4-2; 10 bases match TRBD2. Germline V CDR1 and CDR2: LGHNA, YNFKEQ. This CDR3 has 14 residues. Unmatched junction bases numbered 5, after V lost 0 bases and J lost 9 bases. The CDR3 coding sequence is TGTGCCAGCAGCCAAGAAACCAGCGGGAGGGTGCAGTACTTC. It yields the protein CASSQETSGRVQYF.

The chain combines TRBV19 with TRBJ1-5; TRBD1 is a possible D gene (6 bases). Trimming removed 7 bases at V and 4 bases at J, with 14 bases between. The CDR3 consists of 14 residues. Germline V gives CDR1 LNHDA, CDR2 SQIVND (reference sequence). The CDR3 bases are TGTGCCAGTACCCATACTAGGGGGAATCAGCCCCAGCATTTT. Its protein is CASTHTRGNQPQHF.

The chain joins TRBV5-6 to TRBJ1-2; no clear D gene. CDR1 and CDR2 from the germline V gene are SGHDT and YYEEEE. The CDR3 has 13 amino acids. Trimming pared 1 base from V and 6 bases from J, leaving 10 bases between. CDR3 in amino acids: CASSLPSTDGYTF. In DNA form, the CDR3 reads TGTGCCAGCAGCTTGCCGTCTACGGATGGCTACACCTTC.

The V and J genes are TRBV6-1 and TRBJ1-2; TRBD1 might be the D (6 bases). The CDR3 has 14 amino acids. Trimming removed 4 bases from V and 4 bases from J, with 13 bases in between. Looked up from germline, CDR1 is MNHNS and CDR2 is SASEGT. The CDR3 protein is CASSGGGPPYGYTF. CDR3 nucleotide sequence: TGTGCCAGCAGTGGCGGGGGGCCTCCCTATGGCTACACCTTC.

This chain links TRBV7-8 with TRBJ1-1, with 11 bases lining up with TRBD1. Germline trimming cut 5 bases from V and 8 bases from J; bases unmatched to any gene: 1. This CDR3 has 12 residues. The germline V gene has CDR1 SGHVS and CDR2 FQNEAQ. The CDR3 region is CASSRTGGEAFF. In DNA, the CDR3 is TGTGCCAGCAGCCGGACAGGGGGCGAAGCTTTCTTT. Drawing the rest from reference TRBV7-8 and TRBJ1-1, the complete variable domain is GAGVSQSPRYKVAKRGQDVALRCDPISGHVSLFWYQQALGQGPEFLTYFQNEAQLDKSGLPSDRFFAERPEGSVSTLKIQRTQQEDSAVYLCASSRTGGEAFFGQGTRLTVV.

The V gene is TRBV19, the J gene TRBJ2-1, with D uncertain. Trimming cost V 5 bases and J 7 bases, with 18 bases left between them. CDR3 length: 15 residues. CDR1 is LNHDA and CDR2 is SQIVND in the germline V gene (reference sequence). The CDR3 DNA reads TGTGCCAGTAGTCCTCGGATGGGGATGGGAAATGAGCAGTTCTTC. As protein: CASSPRMGMGNEQFF.

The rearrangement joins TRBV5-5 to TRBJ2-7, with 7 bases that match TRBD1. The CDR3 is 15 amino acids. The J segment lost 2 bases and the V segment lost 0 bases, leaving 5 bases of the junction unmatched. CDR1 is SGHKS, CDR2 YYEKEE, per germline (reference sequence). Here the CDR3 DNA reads TGTGCCAGCAGCTTGGTACCAGGGGGTCCCTACGAGCAGTACTTC. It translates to CASSLVPGGPYEQYF.